Listed below are T cell receptor beta chains from one sample, sequenced in a study of blood T cell repertoires in COVID-19. Measured with immunoSEQ multiplex PCR; TCRdb has only the in-frame clones, and not every one. The sample includes about 280,000 clones, 83% of them seen just once. The sample consisted of peripheral blood. All receptors come from a woman aged 45-60 years who had recovered from COVID-19. The CDR3 runs from the conserved cysteine through the conserved F or W. D genes are given only for firm matches. Where a row states a size, it is once, few, many or the class of an expanded clone; other rows omit it.

j_call	v_call	d_call	clone_size	cdr3_nt	cdr3_aa
TRBJ2-7	TRBV7-6	.	.	TGTGCCAGCAGCCCTTGGACCGATACAGGTTCCTACGAGCAGTACTTC	CASSPWTDTGSYEQYF
TRBJ2-7	TRBV18	TRBD2	.	TGTGCCAGCTCACCCGGACTAGCGGTTTACGGCCCGGACGAGCAGTACTTC	CASSPGLAVYGPDEQYF
TRBJ2-7	TRBV7-9	.	.	TGTGCCAGCAGCTTGGATCGGTCGGGGTCCTACGAGCAGTACTTC	CASSLDRSGSYEQYF
TRBJ1-1	TRBV24-1	.	.	TGTGCCACCAGTGATTTGGATGGACAAGAGAACACTGAAGCTTTCTTT	CATSDLDGQENTEAFF
TRBJ2-1	TRBV28	.	once	TGTGCCAGCCGAGCGGACAGCTCCTACAATGAGCAGTTCTTC	CASRADSSYNEQFF
TRBJ1-1	TRBV5-1	.	once	TGCGCCAGCAGCTCCATGGACACTAACACTGAAGCTTTCTTT	CASSSMDTNTEAFF
TRBJ1-1	TRBV6-2/TRBV6-3	TRBD1	.	TGTGCCAGCAGTTACGTTCACAGGGGAGTGAACACTGAAGCTTTCTTT	CASSYVHRGVNTEAFF
TRBJ2-3	TRBV6-1	.	few	TGTGCCAGCAGTGAATGGGAAGGAGGGGGCACAGATACGCAGTATTTT	CASSEWEGGGTDTQYF
TRBJ2-7	TRBV27	TRBD1	once	TGTGCCAGCAGTTTATCCCCGACAGGGGTCTACGAGCAGTACTTC	CASSLSPTGVYEQYF
TRBJ1-3	TRBV6-5	.	.	TGTGCCAGCAGCCAGGTACAGGGAAACACCATATATTTT	CASSQVQGNTIYF
TRBJ2-7	TRBV5-1	TRBD2	.	TGCGCCAGCACCTTAGGCGGGACTAGCGGTTACGAGCAGTACTTC	CASTLGGTSGYEQYF
TRBJ2-3	TRBV3-1/TRBV3-2	.	.	TGTGCCAGCAGCCAAGAACTCCCCGGGAGGAGGGGGTTCACAGATACGCAGTATTTT	CASSQELPGRRGFTDTQYF
TRBJ2-5	TRBV9	TRBD2	.	TGTGCCAGCCAGCGGGGGGGACAAGAGACCCAGTACTTC	CASQRGGQETQYF
TRBJ1-2	TRBV24-1	.	.	TGTGCCACCAGGGCCGGGGATGGCTACACCTTC	CATRAGDGYTF
TRBJ2-1	TRBV15	.	.	TGTGCCACCAGCAGAGCAAGGAGTGAGCAGTTCTTC	CATSRARSEQFF
TRBJ2-3	TRBV4-3	.	.	TGCGCCAGCAGCCCCCTAGCGACTAGCACAGATACGCAGTATTTT	CASSPLATSTDTQYF
TRBJ2-1	TRBV2	TRBD1	.	TGTGCCAGCAGTGAAGCTCCCCCCGGGACAGGGACCAATGAGCAGTTCTTC	CASSEAPPGTGTNEQFF
TRBJ2-4	TRBV6-2/TRBV6-3	TRBD2	.	TGTGCCAGCAGTTACTCATCCGCACCGGGACTAGCGGGACGGGGCCTATACATTCAGTACTTC	CASSYSSAPGLAGRGLYIQYF
TRBJ1-5	TRBV19	TRBD1	.	TGTGCCTGCTCCGGGACAGGCCTCAATCAGCCCCAGCATTTT	CACSGTGLNQPQHF
TRBJ2-6	TRBV29-1	.	.	TGCAGCGTTGAAGAGGGAGGAGGGGCCAACGTCCTGACTTTC	CSVEEGGGANVLTF